This T cell receptor beta chain was recovered during a study of T-cell reconstitution after alpha-beta-depleted transplantation in children (dated by TCRdb to the mid-2010s). With regard to the full study: T-cell immune reconstitution after TCRalphabeta/CD19-depleted allogeneic hematopoietic cell transplantation in children was quantitatively tracked in the study by means of TCR repertoire profiling.

CDR1 and CDR2 were assigned from the germline V gene (reference sequence) as SGHAT and FQDESV. V trim: 5 bases; J trim: 1 base; unmatched bases: 11. The CDR3 numbers 18 residues from cysteine through phenylalanine. Just CDR3 DNA is preserved here, 54 bases in frame from base 1. Libraries came from PCR. TCRdb lists the instrument as Illumina HiSeq 2500. To normalize quantification of the TCRbeta repertoire, the TCR libraries were built with molecular barcoding that relied on unique molecular identifiers. In-frame beta chains were kept once TCRdb had trimmed the public reads at Q25 with fastp and called clones with MiXCR. One record per CDR3 amino acid sequence lists the most common genes and DNA. In this sample the table shows 350,000 to 400,000 distinct CDR3 sequences, about 14% of which occur a single time. The biggest ten clones account for around 4% of the sample. This clonotype is a singleton in its sample. This receptor's antigen is unknown. Nothing much larger sits one base from this clone, and base qualities are not available. One read alone provides weak support.

This specimen consisted of PBMCs, obtained from the stem cell graft. The receptor was isolated from a human donor who donated a stem cell graft to a child with Fanconi anemia. The V and J genes are TRBV11-1 and TRBJ1-5, and 10 junction bases match TRBD1. The DNA reads TGTGCCAGCAGCAACCCCGGGACAGGGGCGATGAGCAATCAGCCCCAGCATTTT. The encoded protein is CASSNPGTGAMSNQPQHF.